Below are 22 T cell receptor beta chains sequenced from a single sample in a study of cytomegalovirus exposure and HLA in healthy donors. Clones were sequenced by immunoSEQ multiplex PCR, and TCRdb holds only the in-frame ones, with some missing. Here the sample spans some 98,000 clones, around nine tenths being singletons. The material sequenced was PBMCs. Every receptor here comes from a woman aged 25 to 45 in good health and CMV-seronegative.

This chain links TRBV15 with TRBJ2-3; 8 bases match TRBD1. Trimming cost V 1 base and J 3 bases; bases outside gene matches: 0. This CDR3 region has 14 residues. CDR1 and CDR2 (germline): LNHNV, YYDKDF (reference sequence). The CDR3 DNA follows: TGTGCCACCAGCAGAGGACAGGGGACAGATACGCAGTATTTT. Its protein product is CATSRGQGTDTQYF.

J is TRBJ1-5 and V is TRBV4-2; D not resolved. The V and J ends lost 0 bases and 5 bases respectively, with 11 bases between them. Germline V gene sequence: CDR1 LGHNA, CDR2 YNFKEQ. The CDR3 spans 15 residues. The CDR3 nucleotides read TGTGCCAGCAGCCAAGATGGGCCCAGTGATCAGCCCCAGCATTTT. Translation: CASSQDGPSDQPQHF.

The CDR3 loop is CATSRVGEVEKLFF. The CDR3 DNA reads as TGTGCCACCAGCAGAGTGGGGGAGGTTGAAAAACTGTTTTTT. This chain uses TRBV15 with TRBJ1-4; D might be TRBD1 (5 bases). With 1 base removed from V and 7 bases from J, the gap between germline ends came to 10 bases. The germline V gene has CDR1 LNHNV and CDR2 YYDKDF (reference sequence). The CDR3 totals 14 residues.

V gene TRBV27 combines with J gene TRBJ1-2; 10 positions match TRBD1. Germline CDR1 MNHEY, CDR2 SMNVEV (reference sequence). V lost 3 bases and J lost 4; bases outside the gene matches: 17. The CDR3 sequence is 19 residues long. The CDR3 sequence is CASSLSRRQGALRIYGYTF. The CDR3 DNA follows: TGTGCCAGCAGTTTGAGTCGGCGACAGGGGGCCTTAAGGATCTATGGCTACACCTTC.

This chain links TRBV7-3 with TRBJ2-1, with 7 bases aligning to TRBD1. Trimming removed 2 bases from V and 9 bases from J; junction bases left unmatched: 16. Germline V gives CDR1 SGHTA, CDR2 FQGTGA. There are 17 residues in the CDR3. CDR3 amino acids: CASSLGGTGAQKGEQFF. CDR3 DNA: TGTGCCAGCAGCTTAGGTGGCACAGGGGCCCAAAAGGGTGAGCAGTTCTTC. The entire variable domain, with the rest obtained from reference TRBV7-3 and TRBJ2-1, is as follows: GAGVSQTPSNKVTEKGKYVELRCDPISGHTALYWYRQSLGQGPEFLIYFQGTGAADDSGLPNDRFFAVRPEGSVSTLKIQRTERGDSAVYLCASSLGGTGAQKGEQFFGPGTRLTVL.

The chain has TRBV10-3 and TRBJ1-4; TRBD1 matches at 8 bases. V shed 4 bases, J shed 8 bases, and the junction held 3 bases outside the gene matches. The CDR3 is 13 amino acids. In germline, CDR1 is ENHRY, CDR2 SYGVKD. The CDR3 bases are TGTGCCATCAGTGCGCGGGACAGGGAAAAACTGTTTTTT. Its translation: CAISARDREKLFF.

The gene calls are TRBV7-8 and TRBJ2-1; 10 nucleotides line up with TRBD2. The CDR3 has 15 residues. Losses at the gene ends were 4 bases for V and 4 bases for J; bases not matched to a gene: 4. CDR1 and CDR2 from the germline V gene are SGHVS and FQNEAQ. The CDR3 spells CASSSGTSAYNEQFF. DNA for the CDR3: TGTGCCAGCAGCTCAGGGACTAGCGCGTACAATGAGCAGTTCTTC.

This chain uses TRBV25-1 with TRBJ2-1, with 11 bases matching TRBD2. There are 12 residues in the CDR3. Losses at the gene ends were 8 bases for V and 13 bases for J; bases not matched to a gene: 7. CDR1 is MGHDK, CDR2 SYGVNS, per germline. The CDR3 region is CASGLLAGDQFF. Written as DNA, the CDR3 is TGTGCCAGCGGATTACTAGCGGGAGACCAGTTCTTC.

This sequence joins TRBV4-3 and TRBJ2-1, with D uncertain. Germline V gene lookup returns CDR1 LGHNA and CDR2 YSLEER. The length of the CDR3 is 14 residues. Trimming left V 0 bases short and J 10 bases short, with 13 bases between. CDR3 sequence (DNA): TGCGCCAGCAGCCAAGAGGCGGCTACCGGGGAGCAGTTCTTC. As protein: CASSQEAATGEQFF.

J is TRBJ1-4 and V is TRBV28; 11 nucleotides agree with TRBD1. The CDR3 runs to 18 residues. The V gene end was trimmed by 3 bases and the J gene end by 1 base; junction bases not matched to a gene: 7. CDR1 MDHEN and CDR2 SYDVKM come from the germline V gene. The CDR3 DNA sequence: TGTGCCAGCAGTTTCTGGACAGGGGGCATAGGAACTAATGAAAAACTGTTTTTT. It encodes CASSFWTGGIGTNEKLFF.

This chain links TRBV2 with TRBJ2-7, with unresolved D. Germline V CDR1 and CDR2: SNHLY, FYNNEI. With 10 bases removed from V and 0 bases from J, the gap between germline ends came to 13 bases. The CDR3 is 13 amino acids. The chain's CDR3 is CANTQYSSYEQYF. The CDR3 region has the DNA TGTGCCAACACACAGTACAGCTCCTACGAGCAGTACTTC.

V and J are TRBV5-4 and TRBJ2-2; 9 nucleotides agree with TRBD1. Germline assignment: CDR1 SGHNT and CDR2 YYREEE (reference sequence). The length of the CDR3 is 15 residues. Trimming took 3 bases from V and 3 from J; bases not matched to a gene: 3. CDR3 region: CASSWDRADTGELFF. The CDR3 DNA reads TGTGCCAGCAGCTGGGACAGGGCTGACACCGGGGAGCTGTTTTTT. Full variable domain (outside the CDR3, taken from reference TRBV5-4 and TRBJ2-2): ETGVTQSPTHLIKTRGQQVTLRCSSQSGHNTVSWYQQALGQGPQFIFQYYREEENGRGNFPPRFSGLQFPNYSSELNVNALELDDSALYLCASSWDRADTGELFFGEGSRLTVL.

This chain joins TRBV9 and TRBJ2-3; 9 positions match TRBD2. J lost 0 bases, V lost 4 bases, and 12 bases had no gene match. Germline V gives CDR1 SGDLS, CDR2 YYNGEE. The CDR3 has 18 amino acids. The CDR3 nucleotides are TGTGCCAGCAGCCCTAGAGGGGCTAGCGGGGTTAGCACAGATACGCAGTATTTT. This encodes CASSPRGASGVSTDTQYF.

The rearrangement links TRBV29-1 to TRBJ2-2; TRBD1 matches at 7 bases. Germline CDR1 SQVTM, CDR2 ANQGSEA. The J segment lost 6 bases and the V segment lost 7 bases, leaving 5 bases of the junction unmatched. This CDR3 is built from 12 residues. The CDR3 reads CSAGTASGELFF. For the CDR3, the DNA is TGCAGCGCCGGGACAGCGTCCGGGGAGCTGTTTTTT.

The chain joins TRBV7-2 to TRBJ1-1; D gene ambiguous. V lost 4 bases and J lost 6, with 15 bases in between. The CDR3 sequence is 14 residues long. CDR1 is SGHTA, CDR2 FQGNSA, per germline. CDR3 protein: CASSSWTTRPEAFF. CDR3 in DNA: TGTGCCAGCAGCTCCTGGACTACCCGGCCTGAAGCTTTCTTT.

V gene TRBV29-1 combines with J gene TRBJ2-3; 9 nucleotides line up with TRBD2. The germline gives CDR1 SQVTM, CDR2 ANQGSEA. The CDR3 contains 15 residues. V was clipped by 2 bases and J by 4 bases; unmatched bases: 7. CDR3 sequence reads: CSVELGGRDPDTQYF. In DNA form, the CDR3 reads TGCAGCGTTGAACTTGGCGGGAGGGACCCAGATACGCAGTATTTT.

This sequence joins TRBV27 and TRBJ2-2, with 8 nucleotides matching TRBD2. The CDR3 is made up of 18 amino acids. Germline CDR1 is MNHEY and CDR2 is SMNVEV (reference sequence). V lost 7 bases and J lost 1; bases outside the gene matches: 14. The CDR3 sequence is CASTQTKAGALNTGELFF. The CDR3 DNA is TGTGCCAGCACCCAGACGAAAGCGGGAGCATTGAACACCGGGGAGCTGTTTTTT.

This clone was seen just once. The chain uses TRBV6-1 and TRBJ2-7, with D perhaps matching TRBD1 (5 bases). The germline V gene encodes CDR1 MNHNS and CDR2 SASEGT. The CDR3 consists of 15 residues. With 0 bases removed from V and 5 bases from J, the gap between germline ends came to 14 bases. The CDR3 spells CASSEAHKGFDEQYF. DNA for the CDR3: TGTGCCAGCAGTGAAGCCCACAAGGGGTTCGACGAGCAGTACTTC.

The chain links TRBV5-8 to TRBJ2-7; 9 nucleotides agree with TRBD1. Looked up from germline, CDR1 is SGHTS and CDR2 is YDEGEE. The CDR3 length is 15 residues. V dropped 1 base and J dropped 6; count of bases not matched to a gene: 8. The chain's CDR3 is CASSLWDREGREQYF. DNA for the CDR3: TGTGCCAGCAGCTTGTGGGACAGGGAAGGGCGCGAGCAGTACTTC.

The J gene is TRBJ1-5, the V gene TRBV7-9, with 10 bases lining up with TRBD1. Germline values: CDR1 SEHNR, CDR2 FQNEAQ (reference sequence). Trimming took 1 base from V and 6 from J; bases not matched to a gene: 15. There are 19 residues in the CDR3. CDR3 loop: CASSLGVKGGQGMSQPQHF. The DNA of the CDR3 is TGTGCCAGCAGCTTAGGCGTAAAGGGGGGACAGGGGATGAGTCAGCCCCAGCATTTT.

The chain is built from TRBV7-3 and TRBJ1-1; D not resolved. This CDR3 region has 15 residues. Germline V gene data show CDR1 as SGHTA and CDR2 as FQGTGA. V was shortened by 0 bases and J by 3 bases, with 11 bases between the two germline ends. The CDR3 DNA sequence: TGTGCCAGCAGCTTAACAGGTTCGGGTCACACTGAAGCTTTCTTT. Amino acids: CASSLTGSGHTEAFF.

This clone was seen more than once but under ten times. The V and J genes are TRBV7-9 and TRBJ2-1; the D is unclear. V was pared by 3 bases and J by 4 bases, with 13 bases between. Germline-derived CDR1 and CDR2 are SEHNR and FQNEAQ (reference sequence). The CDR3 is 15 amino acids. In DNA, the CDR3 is TGTGCCAGCAGCTTGCAGGCCCCAACTTACAATGAGCAGTTCTTC. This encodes CASSLQAPTYNEQFF.